This T cell receptor (beta chain) is drawn from a study of blood T cells in healthy people across ages. Together with a sample-barcoded 5' primer, a J-beta primer mix was included in a second PCR lasting about 7 to 12 cycles. In TCRdb, the 5' RACE reads were re-called with MiXCR into one record per CDR3 protein. The repertoire holds some 730,000 distinct CDR3 sequences, with around a fifth as singletons. Trimming took 1 base from V and 4 from J; bases not matched to a gene: 9. The CDR3 consists of 16 residues. The germline V gene encodes CDR1 SNHLY and CDR2 FYNNEI. Sequenced input: blood. The chain links TRBV2 to TRBJ1-2; 7 positions agree with TRBD1. The receptor was derived from a man in his sixties or seventies in good health. CDR3 residues: CASSEDGGRGSYGYTF. The CDR3 DNA reads as TGTGCCAGCAGTGAAGACGGGGGCAGGGGGAGCTATGGCTACACCTTC.